These 9 T cell receptor beta chains came from one sample sequenced in a study of OX40 agonist ivuxolimab in advanced cancers. Libraries were prepared through the immunoSEQ multiplex PCR assay. The clones in this table, taken by TCRdb from immuneACCESS, are in-frame only. Not every clone is retained; where verified, under half of the shortfall comes from an unresolved V gene, and the cause of the rest is unknown. The sample includes about 22,000 clones, with 84% observed a single time. The ten largest clones represent about 51% of the sample. Sequenced material: CD4+ or CD8+ T cells sorted from blood, taken in a trial of the OX40 agonist ivuxolimab. The receptors come from an adult with an advanced solid tumor such as melanoma, head and neck, liver or kidney cancer.

This rearrangement joins TRBV5-4 to TRBJ2-7; 12 bases agree with TRBD1. Germline-derived CDR1 and CDR2 are SGHNT and YYREEE (reference sequence). After removal of 4 bases from V and 5 bases from J, the junction contained 10 bases not matched to a gene. The CDR3 runs 16 residues. The DNA for the CDR3 is TGTGCCAGCAGCCAAGATCCGGGACAGGGGGCGGACGAGCAGTACTTC. Translated: CASSQDPGQGADEQYF.

This sequence joins TRBV7-9 and TRBJ2-7, with D tentatively TRBD1 or TRBD2 (5 bases each). The CDR3 runs 12 residues. Per germline, CDR1 SEHNR and CDR2 FQNEAQ (reference sequence). Trimming took 5 bases from V and 5 from J, leaving 10 bases between them. The CDR3 spells CASSRDPNEQYF. CDR3 in DNA: TGTGCCAGCAGCCGGGACCCTAACGAGCAGTACTTC.

This clone was seen only a few times. V usage is TRBV2 and J usage is TRBJ2-7, with 9 bases identical to TRBD1. The CDR3 has 15 amino acids. The trim removed 2 bases at V and 5 bases at J, leaving 7 bases unmatched. The germline V gene has CDR1 SNHLY and CDR2 FYNNEI. For the CDR3, the DNA is TGTGCCAGCAGTGAACCCCCGGGACAGGGAGACGAGCAGTACTTC. Protein product: CASSEPPGQGDEQYF.

The CDR3 region has the DNA TGTGCCAGCAGCTTTCTAGCGGGGGTAACAGATACGCAGTATTTT. It is translated as CASSFLAGVTDTQYF. The J gene is TRBJ2-3, the V gene TRBV7-9; 10 nucleotides align to TRBD2. Germline V CDR1 and CDR2: SEHNR, FQNEAQ (reference sequence). CDR3 length equals 15 residues. With V trimmed by 3 bases and J by 3 bases, 3 bases remained unmatched.

This sequence joins TRBV28 and TRBJ2-6; unclear D gene. V lost 4 bases and J lost 2, with 9 bases in between. The CDR3 runs 15 residues. Per germline, CDR1 MDHEN and CDR2 SYDVKM. The CDR3 loop reads CASSSRVPGANVLTF. Written as DNA, the CDR3 is TGTGCCAGCAGTTCCCGAGTACCTGGGGCCAACGTCCTGACTTTC.

This clone was picked up a small number of times. CDR3 sequence (DNA): TGTGCCAGCAGTTATTCCGGGACGCACTATGGCTACACCTTC. Translated, it gives CASSYSGTHYGYTF. The chain joins TRBV6-5 to TRBJ1-2, with D perhaps matching TRBD1 (5 bases). Germline CDR1 MNHEY, CDR2 SVGAGI. The CDR3 has 14 residues. V was trimmed by 3 bases and J by 3 bases, leaving 11 bases between them.

This clone is classed as large. This sequence joins TRBV6-1 and TRBJ2-3; D remains unclear. V lost 3 bases, J lost 2 bases, and 0 bases lay in between. The germline CDR1 and CDR2 sequences are MNHNS and SASEGT. This CDR3 is built from 11 residues. The CDR3: CASSDTDTQYF. CDR3 sequence (DNA): TGTGCCAGCAGTGACACAGATACGCAGTATTTT.

This clone was counted only a few times. J is TRBJ1-3 and V is TRBV4-1; possible D gene TRBD1, 6 bases. Trimming cost V 8 bases and J 0 bases, with 8 bases left between them. This CDR3 region has 13 residues. Germline V gives CDR1 MGHRA, CDR2 YSYEKL. The CDR3 coding sequence is TGCGCCAGCCGGGACACCTCTGGAAACACCATATATTTT. Translating gives CASRDTSGNTIYF.

The chain has TRBV9 and TRBJ2-5, with TRBD2 matching over 9 bases. Trimming at V came to 3 bases and at J to 4 bases, leaving 4 bases not matched to a gene. The CDR3 extends over 14 amino acids. The germline gives CDR1 SGDLS, CDR2 YYNGEE. The DNA for the CDR3 is TGTGCCAGCAGCGGAGGCGGGGGGGCAGAGACCCAGTACTTC. This codes for CASSGGGGAETQYF.